This entry lists 12 T cell receptor beta chains sequenced from one sample in a study of CD8+ T cells in alopecia areata. In each case, RNA was isolated and then reverse transcribed into cDNA as the sequencing template. TCRdb's table, derived via immunoSEQ multiplex PCR, lists solely in-frame clones and lacks some. The profile shows 150,000 or so clones, around 64% of them singletons. The sequencing used CD8+ T cells sorted from blood, collected at week 0. Receptors originate from a human donor with alopecia areata.

This chain uses TRBV29-1 with TRBJ2-5; D is possibly TRBD1 (6 bases). The CDR3 has 14 amino acids. V was trimmed by 5 bases and J by 5 bases, leaving 18 bases between them. Germline values: CDR1 SQVTM, CDR2 ANQGSEA. CDR3 sequence (DNA): TGCAGCGTTCAAAAAACAGGGTTCGGCGAGACCCAGTACTTC. This sequence encodes CSVQKTGFGETQYF.

The rearrangement uses TRBV29-1 and TRBJ2-1; D perhaps matches TRBD1 (5 bases). V was cut by 8 bases and J by 7 bases, with 15 bases left in between. CDR1 is SQVTM, CDR2 ANQGSEA, per germline. The length of the CDR3 is 12 residues. This CDR3 is CSTLRRGNEQFF. The CDR3 DNA reads TGCAGCACCCTCCGAAGGGGTAATGAGCAGTTCTTC.

The chain employs TRBV7-2 and TRBJ1-5; D remains unclear. With 5 bases removed from V and 3 bases from J, the gap between germline ends came to 20 bases. CDR1 is SGHTA and CDR2 is FQGNSA in the germline V gene. This CDR3 has 17 amino acids. The CDR3 coding sequence is TGTGCCAGCAGCCCCATTCTTGGAGGGTACGACAATCAGCCCCAGCATTTT. It codes for CASSPILGGYDNQPQHF.

The V and J genes are TRBV5-6 and TRBJ2-7; 12 nucleotides line up with TRBD1. The germline CDR1 and CDR2 sequences are SGHDT and YYEEEE. This CDR3 region has 14 residues. V gave up 2 bases and J gave up 6 bases; unmatched junction bases: 3. CDR3 in amino acids: CASSLGTGGFEQYF. The CDR3 DNA sequence: TGTGCCAGCAGCTTAGGGACAGGGGGCTTCGAGCAGTACTTC.

The chain combines TRBV23-1 with TRBJ1-4, with unresolved D. TRBV23-1 has ORF status, its function being uncertain. Between the trimmed V and J ends, which lost 6 bases and 7 bases, there was a span of 18 bases. CDR3 length equals 15 residues. The CDR3 sequence: CASRFGPSFGEKLFF. The CDR3 coding sequence is TGCGCCAGCAGATTCGGGCCCAGTTTTGGTGAAAAACTGTTTTTT.

The chain carries TRBV9 and TRBJ2-3; unclear D gene. The CDR3 is 13 amino acids. The ends were cut back, 5 bases at V and 0 bases at J, with 7 bases in the middle. Germline lookup yields CDR1 SGDLS and CDR2 YYNGEE. CDR3 in amino acids: CASREFSTDTQYF. The CDR3 coding sequence is TGTGCCAGCAGGGAGTTTAGCACAGATACGCAGTATTTT.

This clone showed up just once. CDR3 residues: CASSEFGQGTEAFF. In nucleotides, the CDR3 is TGTGCCAGCAGTGAATTCGGACAGGGCACTGAAGCTTTCTTT. The genes are TRBV25-1 and TRBJ1-1, with TRBD1 identical over 8 bases. Per the germline V gene, CDR1 is MGHDK and CDR2 is SYGVNS. The CDR3 runs to 14 residues. Germline trimming cut 1 base from V and 4 bases from J; bases unmatched to any gene: 2.

This rearrangement joins TRBV7-8 to TRBJ1-2; no firm D call. Deletions cut 1 base from V and 6 bases from J, with 18 bases between. Germline-derived CDR1 and CDR2 are SGHVS and FQNEAQ. The CDR3 totals 16 residues. For the CDR3, the DNA is TGTGCCAGCAGCTTAGAGTATTCGCTCCCCCAAAATGGCTACACCTTC. It specifies CASSLEYSLPQNGYTF. The full variable domain, completed using reference TRBV7-8 and TRBJ1-2, is GAGVSQSPRYKVAKRGQDVALRCDPISGHVSLFWYQQALGQGPEFLTYFQNEAQLDKSGLPSDRFFAERPEGSVSTLKIQRTQQEDSAVYLCASSLEYSLPQNGYTFGSGTRLTVV.

The V call is TRBV19, the J call TRBJ1-1; D unclear. Trimming removed 3 bases at V and 1 base at J, with 9 bases between. The CDR3 is 14 residues long. Germline CDR1 and CDR2: LNHDA and SQIVND (reference sequence). This CDR3 is CASSIRGSNTEAFF. For the CDR3, the DNA is TGTGCCAGTAGTATTCGCGGATCGAACACTGAAGCTTTCTTT.

The chain is built from TRBV5-1 and TRBJ2-7; possibly TRBD1 for D (6 bases). Germline CDR1 is SGHRS and CDR2 is YFSETQ. The V and J ends lost 4 bases and 2 bases respectively, with 16 bases between them. The CDR3 length is 15 residues. CDR3 in DNA: TGCGCCAGCAGCGCTCCCACAGGGATCACCTACGAGCAGTACTTC. Protein product: CASSAPTGITYEQYF.

The rearrangement uses TRBV6-1 and TRBJ2-3, with D perhaps TRBD1 (6 bases). CDR3 length equals 16 residues. V was shortened by 4 bases and J by 4 bases, with 18 bases between the two germline ends. CDR1 and CDR2 (germline): MNHNS, SASEGT. The CDR3 DNA follows: TGTGCCAGCAGTGTTCGACAGGCCAGTCGGGCAGATACGCAGTATTTT. Its protein is CASSVRQASRADTQYF.

The chain recombines TRBV2 with TRBJ1-1; 7 bases match TRBD1. V shed 6 bases, J shed 2 bases, and the junction held 6 bases outside the gene matches. Germline values: CDR1 SNHLY, CDR2 FYNNEI. This CDR3 contains 14 residues. CDR3 sequence reads: CASSHRGLNTEAFF. CDR3 nucleotide sequence: TGTGCCAGCAGCCACAGGGGCCTTAACACTGAAGCTTTCTTT.